This entry lists 18 T cell receptor beta chains sequenced from one sample in a study of blood T cells in healthy people across ages. It was with a sample-barcoded 5' primer and a J-beta primer mix that a second PCR of about 6 to 12 cycles was run. Using its own MiXCR run on the 5' RACE reads, TCRdb lists one record per CDR3 protein. The sample lists around 1,500,000 distinct CDR3 sequences, 35% to 45% occurring once. The sample was blood. These receptors came from a woman aged 18-29 years in good health.

A few counts support this clonotype. This chain connects TRBV14 to TRBJ2-3, with 8 bases lining up with TRBD2. This CDR3 spans 15 amino acids. Germline-derived CDR1 and CDR2 are SGHDN and FVKESK. The V segment lost 1 base and the J segment 10 bases; nucleotides outside the gene matches: 10. DNA for the CDR3: TGTGCCAGCAGCCAAGCCGAGAGACTAGCGTTGGCGCAGTATTTT. This gives the protein CASSQAERLALAQYF.

The chain uses TRBV6-5 and TRBJ2-3; TRBD1 agrees at 8 bases. The germline V gene encodes CDR1 MNHEY and CDR2 SVGAGI. This CDR3 region has 17 residues. Trimming took 4 bases from V and 0 from J; bases not matched to a gene: 9. The CDR3 loop reads CASSSRRRDRSTDTQYF. CDR3 DNA: TGTGCCAGCAGTTCGCGTCGCCGGGACAGGAGCACAGATACGCAGTATTTT.

V and J are TRBV9 and TRBJ2-3, with 8 bases fitting TRBD2. Per the germline V gene, CDR1 is SGDLS and CDR2 is YYNGEE. The J segment lost 3 bases and the V segment lost 0 bases, leaving 6 bases of the junction unmatched. CDR3 length: 16 amino acids. The CDR3 DNA reads as TGTGCCAGCAGCGTAGATGTAGCGGGACCGACAGATACGCAGTATTTT. It translates to CASSVDVAGPTDTQYF.

The rearrangement links TRBV20-1 to TRBJ2-4; 7 bases map to TRBD1. TRBJ2-7 explains the end of the DNA better; the J call may be wrong. From germline, CDR1 is DFQATT and CDR2 SNEGSKA (reference sequence). The CDR3 has 14 residues. The CDR3 sequence is CSALKGQGAYEQYF. The CDR3 DNA is TGCAGTGCCCTCAAGGGGCAGGGGGCCTACGAGCAGTACTTC.

This clonotype was recorded a few times. CDR3 region: CASSAGSGTEAFF. The CDR3 nucleotides read TGCGCCAGCAGCGCGGGCTCGGGCACTGAAGCTTTCTTT. The V call is TRBV5-1, the J call TRBJ1-1, with no clear D. CDR3 length equals 13 residues. V lost 4 bases and J lost 4, with 11 bases in between. The germline V gene has CDR1 SGHRS and CDR2 YFSETQ.

The CDR3 sequence is CASSHNHHQLAGGRSYEQYF. The DNA of the CDR3 is TGTGCCAGCAGCCATAACCATCATCAGCTAGCGGGGGGACGCTCCTACGAGCAGTACTTC. V usage is TRBV3-1 and J usage is TRBJ2-4; TRBD2 agrees at 11 bases. The DNA end is a closer match to TRBJ2-7, so the J assignment may be wrong. Germline CDR1 LGHDT, CDR2 YNNKEL (reference sequence). CDR3 length: 20 amino acids.

This sequence joins TRBV9 and TRBJ2-3, with 7 nucleotides matching TRBD1. V lost 6 bases and J lost 4; bases outside the gene matches: 14. Germline CDR1 SGDLS, CDR2 YYNGEE. There are 16 residues in the CDR3. Here the CDR3 DNA reads TGTGCCAGCACCCTAGGGGGCGGAATAGGCGCAGATACGCAGTATTTT. Translation: CASTLGGGIGADTQYF.

The chain couples TRBV10-2 to TRBJ2-7, with 8 bases identical to TRBD1. Trimming at V came to 7 bases and at J to 2 bases, leaving 7 bases not matched to a gene. Germline lookup yields CDR1 WSHSY and CDR2 SAAADI. The CDR3 is 14 residues long. This chain's CDR3 is CASKGTGRTYEQYF. The CDR3 nucleotides read TGCGCCAGCAAAGGGACAGGCCGGACCTACGAGCAGTACTTC.

About this clonotype itself: Without the conserved terminal phenylalanine or tryptophan, this CDR3 likely stems from a read error. The chain links TRBV5-1 to TRBJ2-6; tentatively, D is TRBD2 (6 bases). Germline loops: CDR1 SGHRS, CDR2 YFSETQ. CDR3 size: 17 residues. Trimming stripped 7 bases from V and 0 bases from J, with 17 bases between. CDR3 in amino acids: CASSPDGGGSGANVLTL. DNA for the CDR3: TGCGCCAGCTCCCCAGACGGGGGAGGCTCTGGGGCCAACGTCCTGACTTTA.

This clonotype was seen more than once but under ten times. The chain joins TRBV20-1 to TRBJ2-7; 10 nucleotides line up with TRBD2. This CDR3 is 14 amino acids long. Unmatched junction bases numbered 8, after V lost 2 bases and J lost 7 bases. Germline V gene data show CDR1 as DFQATT and CDR2 as SNEGSKA (reference sequence). The CDR3 nucleotides read TGCAGTGCTAGACTAGCGGGAGTTTACAATGAGCAGTACTTC. Translation: CSARLAGVYNEQYF.

In this sample, this clonotype turned up many times. The chain couples TRBV11-2 to TRBJ2-7; D might be TRBD2 (6 bases). V gave up 6 bases and J gave up 2 bases, with 14 bases separating them. Looked up from germline, CDR1 is SGHAT and CDR2 is FQNNGV. The CDR3 runs to 14 residues. CDR3 sequence (DNA): TGTGCCAGCAGTTTGGAGGGACGCGCCTACGAGCAGTACTTC. It specifies CASSLEGRAYEQYF.

This clonotype was recorded a few times. V and J are TRBV5-1 and TRBJ2-7; unclear D gene. The CDR3 is 14 residues long. Germline loops: CDR1 SGHRS, CDR2 YFSETQ. With 0 bases removed from V and 3 bases from J, the gap between germline ends came to 10 bases. The CDR3 is CASSLAEVVYEQYF. The CDR3 region has the DNA TGCGCCAGCAGCTTGGCCGAGGTTGTCTACGAGCAGTACTTC.

The rearrangement joins TRBV4-1 to TRBJ1-5; a possible D gene is TRBD1 (5 bases). The CDR3 covers 20 residues. V dropped 2 bases and J dropped 2 bases, with 25 bases sitting between them. Germline values: CDR1 MGHRA, CDR2 YSYEKL. Written as DNA, the CDR3 is TGCGCCAGCAGCCAATTTCGGGCACCGGGTCGGGGGTTGGGCAATCAGCCCCAGCATTTT. Encoded protein: CASSQFRAPGRGLGNQPQHF.

The table lists this clonotype with a few counts. The chain combines TRBV29-1 with TRBJ2-4; 9 nucleotides match TRBD2. V trimming: 4 bases; J trimming: 0 bases; junction bases outside the gene matches: 10. The length of the CDR3 is 17 residues. The V gene's germline CDR1 is SQVTM and CDR2 ANQGSEA. The DNA for the CDR3 is TGCAGCGTTGTTGGAGCGGGAGGTACTAAAGCCAAAAACATTCAGTACTTC. It translates to CSVVGAGGTKAKNIQYF.

The V call is TRBV4-2, the J call TRBJ2-2; TRBD1 agrees at 8 bases. The germline V gene has CDR1 LGHNA and CDR2 YNFKEQ. The CDR3 consists of 16 residues. V was pared by 4 bases and J by 3 bases, with 7 bases of the junction left unmatched. This chain's CDR3 is CASSPLTGADTGELFF. The DNA of the CDR3 is TGTGCCAGCAGCCCCTTGACAGGGGCCGACACCGGGGAGCTGTTTTTT.

Here the CDR3 reads CASGILAWELFF. The CDR3 DNA follows: TGTGCCAGCGGGATTTTGGCGTGGGAGCTGTTTTTT. The chain recombines TRBV7-9 with TRBJ2-2; no reliable D call. Germline lookup yields CDR1 SEHNR and CDR2 FQNEAQ (reference sequence). This CDR3 contains 12 residues. V lost 8 bases and J lost 9, with 13 bases in between. Looking up the rest from reference TRBV7-9 and TRBJ2-2 gives the full variable domain: DTGVSQNPRHKITKRGQNVTFRCDPISEHNRLYWYRQTLGQGPEFLTYFQNEAQLEKSRLLSDRFSAERPKGSFSTLEIQRTEQGDSAMYLCASGILAWELFFGEGSRLTVL.

This clonotype was found a few times. The chain carries TRBV6-6 and TRBJ2-6; D unclear. V was trimmed by 6 bases and J by 1 base, leaving 10 bases between them. The germline gives CDR1 MNHNY, CDR2 SVGAGI (reference sequence). The CDR3 covers 15 residues. The CDR3 DNA follows: TGTGCCAGCAGCCAAGCTTGGTCTGGGGCCAACGTCCTGACTTTC. The encoded protein is CASSQAWSGANVLTF.

This clonotype was counted once. This chain joins TRBV4-1 and TRBJ2-3, with D possibly matching TRBD1 (6 bases). Trimming removed 0 bases at V and 11 bases at J, with 18 bases between. This CDR3 is 15 amino acids long. From germline, CDR1 is MGHRA and CDR2 YSYEKL. CDR3 region: CASSQDRAAGAEQYF. In nucleotides, the CDR3 is TGCGCCAGCAGCCAAGATCGGGCCGCAGGGGCTGAGCAGTATTTT.